Sequencing of this TCR beta chain was carried out in a study of cytomegalovirus exposure and HLA in healthy donors. The PCR was carried out with 60 Vbeta primers and 13 Jbeta primers. The assay was immunoSEQ multiplex PCR, and TCRdb's table has in-frame clones only and misses some. The sample lists over 110,000 clones; about four fifths were seen once. The CDR3 covers 15 residues. The trim removed 3 bases at V and 4 bases at J, leaving 4 bases unmatched. The germline V gene has CDR1 SGHAT and CDR2 FQNNGV. The V and J genes are TRBV11-2 and TRBJ2-1; TRBD2 aligns across 9 bases. This sequence was found in a woman aged 40 to 55 in good health and CMV-seropositive. The sample comprised PBMCs. Here the CDR3 reads CASSFLAGQYNEQFF. CDR3 in DNA: TGTGCCAGCAGCTTTCTAGCGGGACAATACAATGAGCAGTTCTTC.